This T cell receptor (beta chain) came from a study of blood T cell repertoires in COVID-19. Across the whole study: The United States, Italy and Spain provided the acute and convalescent COVID-19 samples. Nucleic acid was either cDNA or gDNA, and it came from T cells, B-cell-depleted T cells, or PBMCs.

In the original processing: Amplified reference gene primers provided the basis for estimating nucleated cell counts. Assay: immunoSEQ multiplex PCR; the TCRdb copy retains only in-frame clones and omits some. V, J and clone size derive from that table, while D and trimming were established from the DNA sequence. The repertoire consists of around 130,000 clones, with 80% to 85% occurring once and the leading ten covering almost 9%. CDR1 and CDR2 (germline): MDHEN, SYDVKM. The length of the CDR3 is 15 residues. V was pared by 5 bases and J by 7 bases, with 10 bases of the junction left unmatched. The receptor was isolated from a man under 40 with COVID-19, enrolled during active disease. The gene calls are TRBV28 and TRBJ2-2; 7 nucleotides line up with TRBD1. The sequencing sample was made of peripheral blood. CDR3 nucleotide sequence: TGTGCCAGCAGTACCGTAAGGGGGCAGGGCGGGGAGCTGTTTTTT. As protein: CASSTVRGQGGELFF.